This T cell receptor (beta chain) appears in the sequencing data of a study of shared clonotypes between healthy human individuals. CDR1 is SGHTA, CDR2 FQGTGA, per germline. V shed 5 bases and J 2 bases; nucleotides not matched to a gene: 8. There are 15 residues in the CDR3. Libraries were prepared by immunoSEQ multiplex PCR; TCRdb keeps only in-frame clonotypes and omits some of them. The table shows some 2.3 million clones, with approximately 93% occurring only once. Input material: naive CD4+ T cells from PBMCs. This sample's subset: CD45RA+ positively selected. The clonotype originates from a man between 18 and 35 years old in good health. Some clones in this sample may be carry-over from other donors' samples. The V gene is TRBV7-3, the J gene TRBJ2-5, with 7 bases lining up with TRBD2. This chain's CDR3 is CASSLGGRGQETQYF. CDR3 bases: TGTGCCAGCAGCCTGGGAGGGCGGGGTCAAGAGACCCAGTACTTC.